Presented here are 4 T cell receptor beta chains from one specimen sequenced in a study of PD-L1 blockade in urothelial cancer. Sequencing used immunoSEQ multiplex PCR; TCRdb keeps in-frame clones, though not all of them. The data hold about 52,000 clones, with about 80% observed a single time. The time point: pretreatment peripheral blood. Material: PBMCs, obtained around atezolizumab (anti-PD-L1) treatment. All receptors derive from a man in his fifties with urothelial cancer.

V and J are TRBV11-3 and TRBJ2-3, with D perhaps TRBD2 (6 bases). V lost 5 bases and J 2 bases, leaving 23 bases between the germline ends. Germline V gene lookup returns CDR1 SGHNT and CDR2 YENEEA. The CDR3 totals 18 residues. The CDR3 DNA sequence: TGTGCCAGCAGCCCAGGTCAAGTAACTAGCCCTAACACAGATACGCAGTATTTT. It specifies CASSPGQVTSPNTDTQYF.

This clone was observed many times. The J gene is TRBJ1-5, the V gene TRBV7-9; D not resolved. V was cut by 5 bases and J by 0 bases, with 5 bases left in between. This CDR3 has 13 residues. The germline V gene encodes CDR1 SEHNR and CDR2 FQNEAQ (reference sequence). CDR3 DNA sequence: TGTGCCAGCAGCCGGGATAGCAATCAGCCCCAGCATTTT. It translates to CASSRDSNQPQHF.

V and J are TRBV23-1 and TRBJ2-5; D is uncertain. TRBV23-1 falls under the ORF class, with uncertain function. The CDR3 contains 13 residues. V lost 5 bases and J lost 2, with 9 bases in between. Here the CDR3 DNA reads TGCGCCAGCAGTATGGGCAGGCAAGAGACCCAGTACTTC. Translation gives CASSMGRQETQYF.

This clone was detected only once. The gene calls are TRBV5-1 and TRBJ1-4; no definite D call. Germline values: CDR1 SGHRS, CDR2 YFSETQ. Trimming took 0 bases from V and 7 from J, leaving 13 bases between them. The CDR3 contains 15 residues. CDR3 nucleotides: TGCGCCAGCAGCTTGGCGGCCGGGGAGGGTGAAAAACTGTTTTTT. Its translation: CASSLAAGEGEKLFF. The complete variable domain, with remaining parts taken from reference TRBV5-1 and TRBJ1-4, reads KAGVTQTPRYLIKTRGQQVTLSCSPISGHRSVSWYQQTPGQGLQFLFEYFSETQRNKGNFPGRFSGRQFSNSRSEMNVSTLELGDSALYLCASSLAAGEGEKLFFGSGTQLSVL.